This T cell receptor beta chain appears in the sequencing data of a study of T cells in Graves' hyperthyroidism and ophthalmopathy. Study as a whole: The initial diagnosis was the point when peripheral blood was collected, ahead of any treatment. Study-wide results and limits: The model forecast ophthalmopathy, anticipating it by a median approximately 6.1 months before onset.

Every diagnosis used clinical symptoms, serum thyroxine and TRAb, thyroid ultrasound and orbital computed tomography. Fresh peripheral blood, around 9.3 ml of it, supplied the PBMCs. A word on this clonotype: Its specificity is unknown.

Trimming shortened V by 8 bases and J by 7 bases, and 15 bases separated the two germline ends. The CDR3 consists of 13 residues. Germline CDR1 is SNHLY and CDR2 is FYNNEI. Amplified TCR beta CDR3 regions came from RNA transcripts. In the first-round RT-PCR of the TCR CDR3, the HTBI primer set was used. Using its own MiXCR run on the multiplex PCR reads, TCRdb lists one record per CDR3 protein. Among 650,000 to 850,000 distinct CDR3 sequences, about 17% were seen once, and the ten largest hold 16%. The clonotype originates from a woman in her fifties or sixties with Graves' hyperthyroidism that later progressed to Graves' ophthalmopathy. What was sequenced was blood. V and J are TRBV2 and TRBJ1-5, with TRBD1 as a possible D gene (5 bases). In DNA, the CDR3 is TGTGCCAGCGAGGGGACCCTTGGGCAGCCCCAGCATTTT. It is translated as CASEGTLGQPQHF. The entire variable domain, with the rest obtained from reference TRBV2 and TRBJ1-5, is as follows: EPEVTQTPSHQVTQMGQEVILRCVPISNHLYFYWYRQILGQKVEFLVSFYNNEISEKSEIFDDQFSVERPDGSNFTLKIRSTKLEDSAMYFCASEGTLGQPQHFGDGTRLSIL.